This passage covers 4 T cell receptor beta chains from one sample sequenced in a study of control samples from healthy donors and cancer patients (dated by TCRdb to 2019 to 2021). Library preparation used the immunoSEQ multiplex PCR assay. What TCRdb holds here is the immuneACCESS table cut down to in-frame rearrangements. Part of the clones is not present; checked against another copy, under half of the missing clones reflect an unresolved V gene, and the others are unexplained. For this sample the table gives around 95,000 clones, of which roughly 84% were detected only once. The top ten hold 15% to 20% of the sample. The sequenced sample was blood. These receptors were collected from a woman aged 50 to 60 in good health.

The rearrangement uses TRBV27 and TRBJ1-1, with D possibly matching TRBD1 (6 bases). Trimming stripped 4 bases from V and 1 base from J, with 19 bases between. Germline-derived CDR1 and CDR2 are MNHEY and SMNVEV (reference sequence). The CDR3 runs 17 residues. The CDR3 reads CASSSRQVLRSNTEAFF. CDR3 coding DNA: TGTGCCAGCAGTTCCAGACAGGTTCTACGATCGAACACTGAAGCTTTCTTT.

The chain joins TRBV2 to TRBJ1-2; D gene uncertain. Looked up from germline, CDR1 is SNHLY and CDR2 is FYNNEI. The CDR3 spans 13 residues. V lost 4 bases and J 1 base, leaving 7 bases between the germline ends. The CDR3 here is CASSAEYNYGYTF. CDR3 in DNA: TGTGCCAGCAGTGCGGAGTATAACTATGGCTACACCTTC. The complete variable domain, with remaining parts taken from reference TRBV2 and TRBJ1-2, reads EPEVTQTPSHQVTQMGQEVILRCVPISNHLYFYWYRQILGQKVEFLVSFYNNEISEKSEIFDDQFSVERPDGSNFTLKIRSTKLEDSAMYFCASSAEYNYGYTFGSGTRLTVV.

Written as DNA, the CDR3 is TGCAGCGTTGAAACAGAAATGAACACTGAAGCTTTCTTT. Protein product: CSVETEMNTEAFF. This chain links TRBV29-1 with TRBJ1-1; D ambiguous. CDR1 is SQVTM, CDR2 ANQGSEA, per germline. V lost 2 bases and J lost 0, with 7 bases in between. The CDR3 sequence is 13 residues long.

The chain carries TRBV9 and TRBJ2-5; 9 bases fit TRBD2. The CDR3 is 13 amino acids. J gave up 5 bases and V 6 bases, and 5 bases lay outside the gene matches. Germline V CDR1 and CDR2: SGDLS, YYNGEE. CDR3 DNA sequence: TGTGCCAGCAATGCGGGGGGGCGTGAGACCCAGTACTTC. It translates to CASNAGGRETQYF.